The clone carrying this T cell receptor (beta chain) was observed a few times. This entry belongs to a study of T cells in Graves' hyperthyroidism and ophthalmopathy. Ophthalmopathy patients all had a Clinical Activity Score of at least 3, a NOSPECS grade of at least 4 and disease under 3 months old. The ends were cut back, 6 bases at V and 5 bases at J, with 13 bases in the middle. This CDR3 is built from 14 residues. Germline CDR1 reads SGHTA; CDR2 reads FQGTGA. Amplification yielded TCR beta CDR3 regions, with RNA transcripts as the source. The HTBI primer set served for first-round RT-PCR of the TCR CDR3. TCRdb recomputed calls from the multiplex PCR reads with MiXCR, one row per CDR3 protein. The table includes 400,000 to 600,000 distinct CDR3 sequences, more than 15% detected once.

The chain recombines TRBV7-3 with TRBJ1-4; D is perhaps TRBD1 (6 bases). Sequences were obtained from blood. The TCR was taken from a woman in her 30s with Graves' ophthalmopathy. The CDR3 region has the DNA TGTGCCAGCAGTCGGGACACAGGGAATGAAAAACTGTTTTTT. Amino acids: CASSRDTGNEKLFF.